This T cell receptor (beta chain) was profiled in a study of cytomegalovirus exposure and HLA in healthy donors. Study-wide findings and caveats: Later analysis reportedly placed an Asian-associated ancestry cluster below the roughly 680-donor mean in N-insertions.

Use of 60 Vbeta and 13 Jbeta primers characterized the PCR. Sequenced by immunoSEQ multiplex PCR; TCRdb stores in-frame clones only, minus some. This table holds 130,000 or so clones, about 73% found once. Notes on this clone: The target antigen is unknown.

CDR1 is LNHDA, CDR2 SQIVND, per germline (reference sequence). This CDR3 region has 12 residues. Trimming pared 3 bases from V and 10 bases from J, leaving 12 bases between. Sequences were obtained from PBMCs. The chain is built from TRBV19 and TRBJ1-1; D possibly corresponds to TRBD1 (6 bases). This clonotype was sampled from a woman aged 40 to 50 in good health and CMV-seropositive. The CDR3, as DNA: TGTGCCAGTAGTATTCCTACAGGGAGAGCTTTCTTT. It specifies CASSIPTGRAFF.